This T cell receptor beta chain was found in a study of breast tumors, draining lymph nodes, adjacent tissues. Notes on the study in general: Tumor T cell lymph node origin was a supported hypothesis, not proven. The data were judged consistent with most tumor T cells coming from lymph node and expanding in tumor. Tumors had less TCR diversity than lymph nodes, more than nontumor tissue. Luminal-like breast cancer showed significantly higher tumor–nontumor repertoire similarity than basal-like.

CDR3 length: 16 residues. Germline CDR1 is DFQATT and CDR2 is SNEGSKA (reference sequence). Trimming removed 0 bases from V and 1 base from J; junction bases left unmatched: 8. This clonotype was recorded many times. Its specificity is unknown. A much larger clonotype is one base distant, so this may be a read error. Breast cancer patients provided tissue from their axillary draining lymph nodes. MiXCR was run by TCRdb on the multiplex PCR reads, yielding one entry per CDR3 protein. The sample holds around 230,000 distinct CDR3 sequences, about 30% seen once. This sequence joins TRBV20-1 and TRBJ2-5; 7 bases map to TRBD2. Sequenced: axillary lymph node tissue. The sequence was collected from a female donor with breast cancer. Some clones in this sample may be carry-over from other donors' samples. The CDR3 loop is CSARDLASGTQETQYF. DNA of the CDR3: TGCAGTGCTAGAGATCTGGCTAGCGGAACCCAAGAGACCCAGTACTTC.